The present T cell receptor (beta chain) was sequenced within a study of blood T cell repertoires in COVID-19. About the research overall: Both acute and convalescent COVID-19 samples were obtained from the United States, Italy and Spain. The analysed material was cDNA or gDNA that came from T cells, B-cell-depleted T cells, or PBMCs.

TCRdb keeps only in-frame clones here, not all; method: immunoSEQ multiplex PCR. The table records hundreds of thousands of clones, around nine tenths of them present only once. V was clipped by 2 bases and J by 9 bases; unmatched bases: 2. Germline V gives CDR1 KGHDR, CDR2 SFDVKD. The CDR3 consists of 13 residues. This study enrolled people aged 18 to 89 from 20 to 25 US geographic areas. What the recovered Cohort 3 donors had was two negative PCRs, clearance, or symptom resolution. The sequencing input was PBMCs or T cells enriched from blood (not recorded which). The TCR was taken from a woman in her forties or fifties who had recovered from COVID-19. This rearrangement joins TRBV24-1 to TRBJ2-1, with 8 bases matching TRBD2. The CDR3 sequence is CATSDSLAGEQFF. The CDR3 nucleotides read TGTGCCACCAGTGATTCGCTAGCGGGTGAGCAGTTCTTC.